Listed below are T cell receptor beta chains from one sample, sequenced in a study of T cell changes during pregnancy in multiple sclerosis. The repertoire was sequenced with immunoSEQ multiplex PCR; TCRdb's copy has only in-frame clones and lacks some. Of tens of thousands of clones listed, more than 90% are singletons. The starting material was peripheral blood, obtained in the second trimester of pregnancy. These receptors all come from a female donor with multiple sclerosis, enrolled in a pregnancy study. CDR3s include the opening cysteine and the closing phenylalanine or tryptophan. D genes are given only for firm matches. The size of a clone is reported for some rows only, either as once, few or many, or as a class for expanded clones.

J,size,D,V,DNA,CDR3
TRBJ2-7,NA,NA,TRBV30,TGTGCCTGGAGCGGATATGGCAGGGCTCCCAGGTACGAGCAGTACTTC,CAWSGYGRAPRYEQYF
TRBJ2-7,NA,TRBD1,TRBV5-1,TGCGCCAGCAGCTGGGGACAGGGTCTCGAGCAGTACTTC,CASSWGQGLEQYF
TRBJ1-5,NA,TRBD1,TRBV15,TGTGCCACCAGCAAATCCCAGGGGACAGATCAGCCCCAGCATTTT,CATSKSQGTDQPQHF
TRBJ1-1,NA,TRBD1,TRBV6-5,TGTGCCGCACAGGGGGCTTGGAGGGACACTGAAGCTTTCTTT,CAAQGAWRDTEAFF
TRBJ1-1,few,NA,TRBV21-1,TGTGCCCCTCGTAGGGACAGGGAGGGTGAAGCTTTCTTT,CAPRRDREGEAFF
TRBJ2-1,NA,NA,TRBV30,TGTGCCTGGAGGGGACTCCTATACAATGAGCAGTTCTTC,CAWRGLLYNEQFF
TRBJ1-2,NA,NA,TRBV30,TGTGCCTGGAGCCCCGGGAGGGCTAACTATGGCTACACCTTC,CAWSPGRANYGYTF
TRBJ2-7,NA,TRBD2,TRBV27,TGTGCCAGCAGCCCTAGCGGGAGAACCTACGAGCAGTACTTC,CASSPSGRTYEQYF
TRBJ2-1,NA,TRBD2,TRBV28,TGTGCCAGCAGTCTCTCCGGACTAGCGGGAGCGGATGAGCAGTTCTTC,CASSLSGLAGADEQFF
TRBJ1-1,once,NA,TRBV30,TGTGCCTGGAGTGTAACCGGAAAAGGGGGCACTGAAGCTTTCTTT,CAWSVTGKGGTEAFF
TRBJ1-6,NA,NA,TRBV9,TGTGCCAGCAGCGTTTCAGGGAACGACTCACCCCTCCACTTT,CASSVSGNDSPLHF
TRBJ2-1,NA,NA,TRBV19,TGTGCCAGTAGTATACAGGGAATGGCCAATGAGCAGTTCTTC,CASSIQGMANEQFF
TRBJ2-1,NA,NA,TRBV9,TGTGCCAGCAGCGTACTTTCCGGGAGTCTCGACAATGAGCAGTTCTTC,CASSVLSGSLDNEQFF
TRBJ2-2,NA,NA,TRBV27,TGTGCCACCGCGGACATTGGGTTCACCGGGGAGCTGTTTTTT,CATADIGFTGELFF
TRBJ1-3,NA,NA,TRBV28,TGTGCCAGCAGTTTATCAGATTCTGGAAACACCATATATTTT,CASSLSDSGNTIYF
TRBJ1-1,NA,TRBD1,TRBV4-1,TGCGCCAGCAGCCAAGCCTTACAGGGGGCCTCTGAAGCTTTCTTT,CASSQALQGASEAFF
TRBJ2-1,NA,NA,TRBV4-3,TGCGCCAGCAGCCAAGACGGTACTGTTCGGCAGTTCTTC,CASSQDGTVRQFF
TRBJ2-1,NA,TRBD1,TRBV6-1,TGTGCCAGCCTCCGGGACAGGGACCTCAATGAGCAGTTCTTC,CASLRDRDLNEQFF
TRBJ2-1,NA,TRBD2,TRBV5-6,TGTGCCAGCAGCGTAGCGGGGGGGTCACTCAATGAGCAGTTCTTC,CASSVAGGSLNEQFF
TRBJ1-4,NA,TRBD1,TRBV5-1,TGCGCCAGCAGCGGCGGACAGGGACGGGAAAAACTGTTTTTT,CASSGGQGREKLFF
TRBJ2-7,NA,TRBD2,TRBV6-1,TGTGCCAGCAGTGTCGTAATGAGCGGGACTCTAACCTACGAGCAGTACTTC,CASSVVMSGTLTYEQYF
TRBJ2-2,NA,TRBD2,TRBV4-2,TGTGCCAGCAGCCCGATTAGCGGGATCACCGGGGAGCTGTTTTTT,CASSPISGITGELFF
TRBJ1-4,NA,NA,TRBV28,TGTGCCAGCAGTACCCCAGGGGATGGGCGTGAAAAACTGTTTTTT,CASSTPGDGREKLFF
TRBJ2-1,NA,TRBD2,TRBV10-1,TGCGCCAGCAGTGTAGGTCTCTGCGGGAGGTTCTTCCATGAGCAGTTCTTC,CASSVGLCGRFFHEQFF
TRBJ1-2,NA,TRBD1,TRBV2,TGTGCCAGCAGTCGGGACAGGGGGCCTCGGGGCTACACCTTC,CASSRDRGPRGYTF